This T cell receptor (beta chain) stems from a study of human T cells and chemical hapten exposure. Study as a whole: The sensitizer, 2% DPC, was used on around 2 cm by around 2 cm of upper inner arm skin.

This clonotype has a handful of counts. Specified time point: pre-sensitization, week 0. As to treatment: therapeutic diphenylcyclopropenone sensitization with weekly scalp DPC. One entry per CDR3 protein results from TCRdb running MiXCR on the RACE reads. The sample carries about 80,000 distinct CDR3 sequences, 11% to 15% recorded once. The germline V gene has CDR1 LGHDT and CDR2 YNNKEL (reference sequence). CDR3 length: 16 amino acids. The trim removed 4 bases at V and 7 bases at J, leaving 10 bases unmatched. The receptor was isolated from a woman in her fifties or sixties with alopecia areata. Some clones in this sample may be carry-over from other donors' samples. The gene calls are TRBV3-1 and TRBJ2-2, with 9 bases aligning to TRBD1. The sequenced sample was whole blood, obtained in connection with sensitization to the hapten diphenylcyclopropenone (DPC). The CDR3 region has the DNA TGTGCCAGCAGCCGACGTCGGACAGGGGAGATCGGGGAGCTGTTTTTT. Translated: CASSRRRTGEIGELFF.